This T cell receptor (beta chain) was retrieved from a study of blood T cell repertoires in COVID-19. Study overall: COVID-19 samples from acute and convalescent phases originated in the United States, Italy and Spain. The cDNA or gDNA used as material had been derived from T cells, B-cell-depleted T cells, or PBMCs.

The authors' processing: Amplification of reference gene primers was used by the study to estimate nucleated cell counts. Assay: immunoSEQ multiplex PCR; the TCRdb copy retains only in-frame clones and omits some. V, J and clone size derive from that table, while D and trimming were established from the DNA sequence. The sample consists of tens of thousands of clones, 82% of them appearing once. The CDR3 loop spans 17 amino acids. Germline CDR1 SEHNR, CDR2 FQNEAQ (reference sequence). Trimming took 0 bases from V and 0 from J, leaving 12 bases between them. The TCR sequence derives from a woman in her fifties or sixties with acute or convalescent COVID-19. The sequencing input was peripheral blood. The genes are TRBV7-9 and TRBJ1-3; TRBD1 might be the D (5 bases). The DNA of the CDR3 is TGTGCCAGCAGCTTAGCGCGGGGCTTCAGCTCTGGAAACACCATATATTTT. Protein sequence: CASSLARGFSSGNTIYF.